This T cell receptor beta chain was captured by sequencing in a study of Ad26.COV2.S vaccination and SARS-CoV-2 variants. Study background: Donor participated within the Ad26.COV2.S arm of the COV1001 trial. Donor got 5x10^10 or 1x10^11 viral particles of Ad26.COV2.S. Findings of the study overall: After vaccination, substantial breadth of spike-specific CD8+ and CD4+ responses was reported. In TCR breadth and depth analyses, total T cell responses may have been underestimated.

A note on this clone: Antigen unknown. The same CDR3 is also encoded by other DNA sequences in this sample.

Sequencing was performed with immunoSEQ multiplex PCR; in TCRdb, only in-frame clones are kept and a portion is missing. The sample has roughly 700,000 clones; roughly nine tenths are singletons. The treatment denotes: 15 to 20 received Ad26.COV2.S at low or high dose, single or two shots; roughly 5 received placebo; per-sample allocation not given. The investigators took samples on day 63 after the first vaccine or placebo injection. The germline V gene has CDR1 SGHNT and CDR2 YYREEE (reference sequence). This CDR3 has 14 residues. Trimming shortened V by 2 bases and J by 2 bases, and 8 bases separated the two germline ends.

This TCR came from a person aged 18-60 years who received the Ad26.COV2.S COVID-19 vaccine or a placebo. The sample was peripheral blood, taken in a trial of Ad26.COV2.S vaccine versus placebo. The chain combines TRBV5-4 with TRBJ1-3; D may be TRBD1 (5 bases). CDR3 sequence reads: CASSLVGAGNTIYF. The CDR3 DNA sequence: TGTGCCAGCAGCTTAGTAGGGGCTGGAAACACCATATATTTT.